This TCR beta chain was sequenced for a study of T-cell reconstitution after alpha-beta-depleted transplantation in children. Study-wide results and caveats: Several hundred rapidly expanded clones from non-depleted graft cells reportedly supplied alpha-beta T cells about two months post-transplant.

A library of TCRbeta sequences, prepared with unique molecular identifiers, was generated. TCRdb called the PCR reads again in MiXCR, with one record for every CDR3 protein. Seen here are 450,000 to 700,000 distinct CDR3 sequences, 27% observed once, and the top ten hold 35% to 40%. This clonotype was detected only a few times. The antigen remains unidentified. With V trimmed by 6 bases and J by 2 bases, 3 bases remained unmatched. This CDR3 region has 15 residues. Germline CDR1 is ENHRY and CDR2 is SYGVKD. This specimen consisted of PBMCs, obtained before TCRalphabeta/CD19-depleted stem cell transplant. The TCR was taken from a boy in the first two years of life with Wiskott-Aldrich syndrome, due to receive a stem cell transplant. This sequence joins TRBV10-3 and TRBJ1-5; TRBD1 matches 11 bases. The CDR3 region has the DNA TGTGCCATCAGCAGGACAGGGGGCGGCAATCAGCCCCAGCATTTT. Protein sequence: CAISRTGGGNQPQHF.